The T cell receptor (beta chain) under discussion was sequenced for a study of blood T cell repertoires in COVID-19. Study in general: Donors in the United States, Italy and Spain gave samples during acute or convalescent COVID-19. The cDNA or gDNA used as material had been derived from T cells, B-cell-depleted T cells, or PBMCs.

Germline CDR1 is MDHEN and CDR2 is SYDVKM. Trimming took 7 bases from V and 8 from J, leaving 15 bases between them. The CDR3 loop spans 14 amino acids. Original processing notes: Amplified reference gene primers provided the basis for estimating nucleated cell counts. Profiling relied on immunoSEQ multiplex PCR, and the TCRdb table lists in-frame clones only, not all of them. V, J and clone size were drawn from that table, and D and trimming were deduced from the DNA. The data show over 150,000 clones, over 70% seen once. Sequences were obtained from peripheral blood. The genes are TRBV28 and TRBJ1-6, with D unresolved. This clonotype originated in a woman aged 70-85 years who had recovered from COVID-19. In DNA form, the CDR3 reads TGTGCCAGCATGCGCCCTGGCGCGGATTCACCCCTCCACTTT. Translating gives CASMRPGADSPLHF.